This record concerns one TCR beta chain sequence. This clonotype was detected many times. Its antigen remains undetermined. No base-level quality is on record; no much larger clone is a single base apart. The TCR beta CDR3 regions were amplified from the RNA transcripts. For the first round of RT-PCR on the TCR CDR3, the HTBI primer set was used together with the Qiagen OneStep RT-PCR kit. The libraries were constructed in a second round of multiplex PCR and then size-selected and purified. Libraries were sequenced paired-end with 100 bp reads on an Illumina HiSeq2000. In the source study's methods: Raw data were processed with SOAPnuke, discarding reads with adapters, uncalled bases, mean Phred below 15, or no exact constant-primer or identifier match. High-quality paired reads were merged with COPE v1.2.5, and unique nucleotide sequences were defined as clonotypes. Clonotypes were aligned to IMGT TRBV, TRBD and TRBJ reference segments using MiTCR v1.1. Analysis was restricted to V-J combinations with a frequency above 0.0001, which covered 98% to 99.2% of repertoires. The TCS score was defined as the ratio of F50 (clonal expansion) to E x V (chaos), calculated using BLOSUM62-based TCRdist between CDR3 peptides within each V-J. Welch's t-statistics and random forest reduced 450 to 600 V-J features to fewer than 15, which were used in a naive Bayes classifier (R e1071). Clones were called with MiXCR by TCRdb after fastp trimmed the public reads at Q25, and only in-frame beta chains were retained. Rows merge per CDR3 protein into single entries with the most common DNA and genes. Clone size and V and J calls follow TCRdb, not the original study. Across this sample there are more than 350,000 distinct CDR3 sequences, with about 15% seen only once. Roughly a fifth of the sample rests with the top ten.

CDR1 and CDR2, looked up from the germline V gene, are SGHTA and FQGTGA. Trimming removed 5 bases from V and 3 bases from J; the gene matches leave 16 bases unexplained. Reading from cysteine to phenylalanine, the CDR3 counts 19 amino acids. Only the CDR3 DNA is retained, 57 bases long and in frame from the first base. The data were obtained in a study of T cells in Graves' hyperthyroidism and ophthalmopathy (dated by TCRdb to between 2019 and 2020). With respect to the entire study: Peripheral blood samples were taken at initial diagnosis, before any treatment was given. To identify distinguishing TCR V-J signatures, a discovery cohort of 90 to 100 patients was used, comprising 40 to 45 with Graves' ophthalmopathy and around 57 with stable Graves' hyperthyroidism. In addition, the study compared T-cell repertoires in thyroid tissue and in blood from about 6 Graves' hyperthyroidism patients. The paper reports TCR Vbeta CDR3 sequencing of some 140 peripheral blood samples: around 45 ophthalmopathy, fewer than 80 hyperthyroidism and approximately 17 progressor patients. Following sampling, methimazole starting at 30 mg daily was given to hyperthyroidism patients, and high-dose intravenous methylprednisolone was given to ophthalmopathy patients. For training and testing, the roughly 97 patients in the discovery cohort were randomly divided in a 7:3 ratio. Whether ophthalmopathy could be predicted prospectively was tested in an independent validation cohort made up of about 18 hyperthyroidism patients plus 17 patients who later progressed to ophthalmopathy.

Study-level results and caveats: Most expanded thyroid clonotypes (frequency above 0.001) were also detected in blood, a finding suggesting that blood repertoires may reflect thyroid immune responses. In validation, the model predicted progression to ophthalmopathy a median of 6.5 months before onset, with 70% to 71% sensitivity and 72.22% specificity. No statistical method was used to fix the sample size in advance, and group allocation was not hidden from the investigators. A 13 V-J signature model separated ophthalmopathy from stable hyperthyroidism, with around 91% sensitivity and roughly 81% specificity in cross-validation and 80%/75% in testing.

Ophthalmopathy patients had moderately to severely active disease, Clinical Activity Score of at least 3, NOSPECS grade of at least 4, and duration under 3 months. Patients with uncontrolled infections, other autoimmune diseases, pregnancy or lactation were excluded. Diagnoses were based on clinical symptoms, serum thyroxine and TRAb, thyroid ultrasound and orbital computed tomography. PBMCs were isolated from 8 to 10 ml of fresh peripheral blood by Ficoll-Paque density gradient centrifugation. Total RNA was extracted with Trizol reagent, and quality was checked on an Agilent 2100 Bioanalyzer. The V and J genes are TRBV7-3 and TRBJ2-2; the central 9 bases match TRBD2. Input material: blood. This receptor was obtained from a woman aged 60-70 years with Graves' ophthalmopathy. The CDR3 reads as follows: CASSPMVRSGSGYTGELFF. The DNA sequence reads TGTGCCAGCAGCCCCATGGTTCGTAGCGGGAGCGGGTACACCGGGGAGCTGTTTTTT.